These 30 T cell receptor beta chains originate from one sample sequenced in a study of OX40 agonist ivuxolimab in advanced cancers. Libraries were made using the immunoSEQ multiplex PCR assay. Drawn from immuneACCESS, this table holds only the in-frame rearrangements with V and J called that TCRdb kept. Clones are partly lost; checked studies trace under half to an unresolved V gene and leave the rest unexplained. Within this sample are about 70,000 clones, with roughly 83% of them counted one time only. Jointly, the top ten make up 6.9% of the sample. The source was CD4+ or CD8+ T cells sorted from blood, collected in a trial of the OX40 agonist ivuxolimab. The receptor source for this set is an adult with an advanced solid tumor such as melanoma, head and neck, liver or kidney cancer.

This chain links TRBV11-2 with TRBJ2-3; 8 bases agree with TRBD1. The CDR3 runs 16 residues. Germline CDR1 SGHAT, CDR2 FQNNGV. V was clipped by 2 bases and J by 4 bases; unmatched bases: 8. Here the CDR3 DNA reads TGTGCCAGCAGCTTACAGACAGGGGTAGGGGCAGATACGCAGTATTTT. Translated: CASSLQTGVGADTQYF.

This chain uses TRBV19 with TRBJ2-3; 9 positions agree with TRBD1. Germline V gives CDR1 LNHDA, CDR2 SQIVND (reference sequence). This CDR3 is built from 15 residues. V shed 6 bases, J shed 0 bases, and the junction held 4 bases outside the gene matches. Here the CDR3 reads CASRDRGTSTDTQYF. The CDR3 DNA reads TGTGCCAGTAGGGACAGGGGTACAAGCACAGATACGCAGTATTTT.

The V gene is TRBV2, the J gene TRBJ2-7, with no clear D. The V and J ends lost 4 bases and 2 bases respectively, with 9 bases between them. The CDR3 is 13 residues long. Germline V gene sequence: CDR1 SNHLY, CDR2 FYNNEI. In nucleotides, the CDR3 is TGTGCCAGCAGTGTGGCTGCGGCCTACGAGCAGTACTTC. It codes for CASSVAAAYEQYF.

In its sample, this clone was seen once. An end of the junction does not agree with germline; a read error may underlie this. The rearrangement uses TRBV4-1 and TRBJ2-7, with TRBD2 as a possible D gene (6 bases). This CDR3 comprises 16 residues. Germline CDR1 MGHRA, CDR2 YSYEKL. As DNA, the CDR3 is TGCGCCGGCAGCCAAGATAAGGGACTGGGTCCCTACGAGCAGTACTTC. It translates to CAGSQDKGLGPYEQYF.

In DNA, the CDR3 is TGTGCCACCAGCAGCGGGGAAGCCTACGAGCAGTACTTC. This gives the protein CATSSGEAYEQYF. J is TRBJ2-7 and V is TRBV15, with D perhaps matching TRBD2 (5 bases). This CDR3 contains 13 residues. The germline CDR1 and CDR2 sequences are LNHNV and YYDKDF (reference sequence). V was cut by 3 bases and J by 2 bases, with 8 bases left in between.

Comment on this clone: Other DNA sequences within the sample encode an identical CDR3. The gene calls are TRBV11-3 and TRBJ1-3; D may be TRBD1 (5 bases). Deletions cut 7 bases from V and 0 bases from J, with 19 bases between. CDR3 length equals 17 residues. Germline loops: CDR1 SGHNT, CDR2 YENEEA. The DNA for the CDR3 is TGTGCCAGCACCGATCGGACACTGCGAACCTCTGGAAACACCATATATTTT. It is translated as CASTDRTLRTSGNTIYF.

J is TRBJ1-5 and V is TRBV6-5; D ambiguous. V dropped 6 bases and J dropped 3 bases, with 12 bases sitting between them. Germline V gene lookup returns CDR1 MNHEY and CDR2 SVGAGI. There are 14 residues in the CDR3. CDR3 sequence (DNA): TGTGCCAGCAGAGGAACGGGTTACAATCAGCCCCAGCATTTT. Amino acids: CASRGTGYNQPQHF.

V usage is TRBV5-6 and J usage is TRBJ2-2; D possibly corresponds to TRBD1 (6 bases). Germline assignment: CDR1 SGHDT and CDR2 YYEEEE. V lost 3 bases and J lost 2, with 17 bases in between. The CDR3 totals 17 residues. CDR3 coding DNA: TGTGCCAGCAGCTGGCCTGGTAGGGGGAGAAACACCGGGGAGCTGTTTTTT. It yields the protein CASSWPGRGRNTGELFF.

There are a few counts of this clone. The V call is TRBV19, the J call TRBJ1-5; D gene uncertain. In germline, CDR1 is LNHDA, CDR2 SQIVND (reference sequence). The CDR3 extends over 12 amino acids. Deletions cut 3 bases from V and 6 bases from J, with 6 bases between. CDR3 protein: CASSIPGQPQHF. The CDR3 DNA sequence: TGTGCCAGTAGTATCCCAGGTCAGCCCCAGCATTTT.

CDR3 sequence reads: CASSPGDRVITYEQYF. The CDR3 DNA is TGTGCCAGTAGTCCAGGGGACAGGGTGATTACCTACGAGCAGTACTTC. This sequence joins TRBV19 and TRBJ2-7, with 9 bases fitting TRBD1. The ends lost 5 bases at V and 2 bases at J; junction bases unmatched: 10. The germline gives CDR1 LNHDA, CDR2 SQIVND (reference sequence). The CDR3 totals 16 residues.

The genes are TRBV6-1 and TRBJ2-7; 9 positions agree with TRBD1. The CDR3 has 13 amino acids. CDR1 is MNHNS, CDR2 SASEGT, per germline. Trimming at V came to 6 bases and at J to 2 bases, leaving 2 bases not matched to a gene. The CDR3 DNA sequence: TGTGCCAGCAGGAGGACAGGGGCCTACGAGCAGTACTTC. Translation gives CASRRTGAYEQYF.

V usage is TRBV6-5 and J usage is TRBJ2-3; D might be TRBD2 (7 bases). Trimming removed 2 bases from V and 7 bases from J, with 10 bases in between. CDR1 is MNHEY and CDR2 is SVGAGI in the germline V gene. The CDR3 spans 13 residues. The CDR3 DNA reads as TGTGCCAGCAGTTACCGGGGGGCTAATACGCAGTATTTT. Amino acids: CASSYRGANTQYF.

V usage is TRBV27 and J usage is TRBJ1-5; the D is unclear. The germline gives CDR1 MNHEY, CDR2 SMNVEV (reference sequence). The length of the CDR3 is 15 residues. V was cut by 4 bases and J by 6 bases, with 16 bases left in between. In DNA, the CDR3 is TGTGCCAGCAGTTCGTCGACCTCGGCAGGTCAGCCCCAGCATTTT. It codes for CASSSSTSAGQPQHF.

The V call is TRBV6-5, the J call TRBJ2-2, with D perhaps TRBD1 or TRBD2 (5 bases each). In germline, CDR1 is MNHEY, CDR2 SVGAGI. The CDR3 covers 15 residues. V lost 6 bases to trimming and J lost 6 bases, with 17 bases between them. Here the CDR3 reads CASRRREGTSGELFF. The CDR3 DNA reads as TGTGCCAGCAGGAGGAGAGAAGGGACCTCCGGGGAGCTGTTTTTT.

CDR3 in DNA: TGTGCCAGCAGTTTAGGGACAGGTTGGGGTCAGCCCCAGCATTTT. Translated, it gives CASSLGTGWGQPQHF. The chain joins TRBV27 to TRBJ1-5, with 8 bases that match TRBD1. The V gene's germline CDR1 is MNHEY and CDR2 SMNVEV (reference sequence). This CDR3 is built from 15 residues. Trimming took 2 bases from V and 6 from J; bases not matched to a gene: 6.

This chain joins TRBV27 and TRBJ2-1; 9 bases fit TRBD2. The J segment lost 3 bases and the V segment lost 2 bases, leaving 5 bases of the junction unmatched. Germline CDR1 is MNHEY and CDR2 is SMNVEV (reference sequence). The CDR3 length is 16 residues. CDR3 sequence: CASSLEAGGFYNEQFF. CDR3 bases: TGTGCCAGCAGTTTAGAAGCGGGGGGTTTCTACAATGAGCAGTTCTTC.

V usage is TRBV5-6 and J usage is TRBJ1-2, with D tentatively TRBD1 (6 bases). The CDR3 is made up of 18 amino acids. CDR1 and CDR2 (germline): SGHDT, YYEEEE. Trimming removed 1 base at V and 3 bases at J, with 22 bases between. CDR3 residues: CASSLMRQAGVEYYGYTF. The CDR3 bases are TGTGCCAGCAGCTTGATGAGGCAGGCAGGGGTCGAGTACTATGGCTACACCTTC. The full variable domain, with the rest looked up from reference TRBV5-6 and TRBJ1-2, is DAGVTQSPTHLIKTRGQQVTLRCSPKSGHDTVSWYQQALGQGPQFIFQYYEEEERQRGNFPDRFSGHQFPNYSSELNVNALLLGDSALYLCASSLMRQAGVEYYGYTFGSGTRLTVV.

This chain uses TRBV5-1 with TRBJ1-4; 8 bases are a match to TRBD1. Germline loops: CDR1 SGHRS, CDR2 YFSETQ. The ends lost 0 bases at V and 2 bases at J; junction bases unmatched: 6. The CDR3 is 17 residues long. In nucleotides, the CDR3 is TGCGCCAGCAGCTTGGGCCTCCGACAGGGGACTAATGAAAAACTGTTTTTT. Protein product: CASSLGLRQGTNEKLFF.

This clone was seen just once. J is TRBJ2-1 and V is TRBV7-9; TRBD2 matches at 7 bases. Germline assignment: CDR1 SEHNR and CDR2 FQNEAQ (reference sequence). CDR3 size: 11 residues. In DNA, the CDR3 is TGTGGAGGCGGGGGACCCAATGAGCAGTTCTTC. The encoded protein is CGGGGPNEQFF.

The J gene is TRBJ1-2, the V gene TRBV5-4, with D perhaps TRBD1 (5 bases). CDR1 is SGHNT, CDR2 YYREEE, per germline (reference sequence). V was shortened by 1 base and J by 7 bases, with 17 bases between the two germline ends. CDR3 length: 15 residues. CDR3 nucleotides: TGTGCCAGCAGCTTGCGAAGGGGCGGGTCGGGTGGCTACACCTTC. It encodes CASSLRRGGSGGYTF.

The chain is built from TRBV7-9 and TRBJ1-1, with D unresolved. V was cut by 6 bases and J by 3 bases, with 8 bases left in between. The CDR3 runs to 12 residues. From germline, CDR1 is SEHNR and CDR2 FQNEAQ (reference sequence). Written as DNA, the CDR3 is TGTGCCAGCAGTTGGGCTGACACTGAAGCTTTCTTT. This translates into CASSWADTEAFF.

The rearrangement links TRBV2 to TRBJ1-5, with 8 bases fitting TRBD1. Germline values: CDR1 SNHLY, CDR2 FYNNEI. After removal of 5 bases from V and 4 bases from J, the junction contained 4 bases not matched to a gene. This CDR3 comprises 14 residues. The CDR3 DNA sequence: TGTGCCAGCAGTAAGGACAGGGTTAATCAGCCCCAGCATTTT. The encoded protein is CASSKDRVNQPQHF.

The rearrangement uses TRBV11-3 and TRBJ2-3; D not resolved. The CDR3 has 17 residues. The germline CDR1 and CDR2 sequences are SGHNT and YENEEA. V lost 0 bases and J 3 bases, leaving 16 bases between the germline ends. The CDR3 nucleotides read TGTGCCAGCAGCTTAGATCTTTGGGGAAGGATGACAGATACGCAGTATTTT. As protein: CASSLDLWGRMTDTQYF.

This chain uses TRBV2 with TRBJ1-1, with D uncertain. Trimming removed 5 bases at V and 0 bases at J, with 7 bases between. Germline assignment: CDR1 SNHLY and CDR2 FYNNEI. The CDR3 spans 13 residues. The CDR3 DNA follows: TGTGCCAGCAGTCCCTCCATGAACACTGAAGCTTTCTTT. Translated: CASSPSMNTEAFF.

This chain uses TRBV25-1 with TRBJ2-1; 8 bases agree with TRBD1. This CDR3 has 14 amino acids. Trimming took 5 bases from V and 4 from J; bases not matched to a gene: 4. Germline V lookup: CDR1 MGHDK, CDR2 SYGVNS. The CDR3 DNA is TGTGCCAGCAGTCAAGGACAGGGTTACAATGAGCAGTTCTTC. It yields the protein CASSQGQGYNEQFF.

This chain uses TRBV5-6 with TRBJ2-2, with D unclear. Per germline, CDR1 SGHDT and CDR2 YYEEEE. Trimming cost V 1 base and J 10 bases, with 5 bases left between them. This CDR3 is 11 amino acids long. CDR3 protein: CASSLRAELFF. The CDR3 DNA follows: TGTGCCAGCAGCTTGAGAGCGGAGCTGTTTTTT.

This sequence joins TRBV2 and TRBJ2-7, with D perhaps matching TRBD1 (6 bases). Trimming took off 1 base at V and 1 base at J, with 11 bases between the two ends. This CDR3 is 15 amino acids long. Germline-derived CDR1 and CDR2 are SNHLY and FYNNEI. In nucleotides, the CDR3 is TGTGCCAGCAGTGAAGGGTGGGACATGTCCTACGAGCAGTACTTC. It yields the protein CASSEGWDMSYEQYF.

The rearrangement links TRBV5-4 to TRBJ2-5; D is perhaps TRBD1 or TRBD2 (5 bases each). The DNA end is a closer match to TRBJ2-7, so the J assignment may be wrong. This CDR3 has 14 residues. The V gene's germline CDR1 is SGHNT and CDR2 YYREEE (reference sequence). Written as DNA, the CDR3 is TGTGCCAGCAGCTGGAGTCTAGGGACGTACGAGCAGTACTTC. Its protein product is CASSWSLGTYEQYF.

The chain carries TRBV19 and TRBJ1-2, with D possibly TRBD1 on 5 matching bases. Trimming left V 6 bases short and J 2 bases short, with 16 bases between. CDR1 and CDR2 from the germline V gene are LNHDA and SQIVND (reference sequence). The CDR3 consists of 15 residues. CDR3 residues: CASRDPGASNYGYTF. CDR3 nucleotide sequence: TGTGCCAGTAGGGACCCCGGGGCCTCCAACTATGGCTACACCTTC.

The chain recombines TRBV29-1 with TRBJ1-4; D is uncertain. The CDR3 covers 14 residues. Trimming removed 5 bases from V and 6 bases from J, with 16 bases in between. Germline-derived CDR1 and CDR2 are SQVTM and ANQGSEA. The CDR3 sequence: CSVRDGVTYEKLFF. The CDR3 DNA reads TGCAGCGTTCGTGACGGTGTCACGTATGAAAAACTGTTTTTT.